The rows below give T cell receptor beta chains drawn from one sample of a study of long-term antiretroviral therapy in people with HIV. Profiling relied on immunoSEQ multiplex PCR, and the TCRdb table lists in-frame clones only, not all of them. The sample carries tens of thousands of clones, about 80% recorded once. The sequencing used unsorted PBMCs, collected 0.3 years after starting antiretroviral therapy. These receptors were collected from a man aged 35 to 55 with HIV. Both conserved end residues are part of each CDR3. A D gene is named only where the DNA matches it firmly. Clone size is given for some rows only: seen once, a few or many times, or a class if the clone is expanded.

CDR3: CSVEDPEGSLVFNEQFF
DNA: TGCAGCGTTGAAGATCCGGAGGGTTCCTTGGTGTTCAATGAGCAGTTCTTC
D: .
J: TRBJ2-1
size: .
V: TRBV29-1

CDR3: CASSRGASYEQYF
DNA: TGTGCCAGCAGCAGGGGGGCCTCCTACGAGCAGTACTTC
D: .
J: TRBJ2-7
size: .
V: TRBV6-5

CDR3: CASNWGTEAFF
DNA: TGCGCCAGCAATTGGGGGACTGAAGCTTTCTTT
D: .
J: TRBJ1-1
size: .
V: TRBV10-2

CDR3: CASSVDPRRSSGNTIYF
DNA: TGTGCCAGCAGCGTAGACCCCAGGAGAAGCTCTGGAAACACCATATATTTT
D: .
J: TRBJ1-3
size: .
V: TRBV9

CDR3: CASSVSSGVSTDTQYF
DNA: TGCGCCAGCAGCGTCTCTAGCGGGGTTAGCACAGATACGCAGTATTTT
D: TRBD2
J: TRBJ2-3
size: .
V: TRBV5-1

CDR3: CASSLEAWDSLPYEQYF
DNA: TGTGCCAGTAGTCTTGAGGCCTGGGACAGTTTACCCTACGAGCAGTACTTC
D: TRBD1
J: TRBJ2-7
size: .
V: TRBV19

CDR3: CAWTVEFYDEQYF
DNA: TGTGCCTGGACAGTGGAGTTTTACGACGAGCAGTACTTC
D: .
J: TRBJ2-7
size: once
V: TRBV30

CDR3: CASRPTGHFNQPQHF
DNA: TGTGCCAGCAGACCGACGGGACACTTCAATCAGCCCCAGCATTTT
D: .
J: TRBJ1-5
size: few
V: TRBV6-5

CDR3: CASSPYGQGKTQYF
DNA: TGTGCCAGCAGCCCCTACGGACAGGGAAAGACCCAGTACTTC
D: TRBD1
J: TRBJ2-5
size: .
V: TRBV9

CDR3: CASSIGFLTGANVLTF
DNA: TGTGCCAGCAGCATAGGATTCCTAACGGGGGCCAACGTCCTGACTTTC
D: .
J: TRBJ2-6
size: .
V: TRBV11-2

CDR3: CASSSGGHYTEAFF
DNA: TGTGCCAGCAGCTCCGGGGGCCACTACACTGAAGCTTTCTTT
D: .
J: TRBJ1-1
size: .
V: TRBV7-6

CDR3: CATSRDNSGPYEQYF
DNA: TGTGCCACCAGCAGAGATAACAGCGGACCGTACGAGCAGTACTTC
D: .
J: TRBJ2-7
size: .
V: TRBV15

CDR3: CASSQEQGGIYGYTF
DNA: TGTGCCAGCAGCCAAGAACAGGGTGGCATCTATGGCTACACCTTC
D: .
J: TRBJ1-2
size: .
V: TRBV4-2

CDR3: CASSQFGSGIHEQYF
DNA: TGCGCCAGCAGCCAGTTCGGATCAGGAATCCACGAGCAGTACTTC
D: .
J: TRBJ2-7
size: .
V: TRBV4-1

CDR3: CAISSTSGGAQGEQYF
DNA: TGTGCCATCAGCTCGACTAGCGGGGGGGCCCAGGGCGAGCAGTACTTC
D: TRBD2
J: TRBJ2-7
size: few
V: TRBV10-3

CDR3: CASSLWTYYNEQFF
DNA: TGTGCCAGCAGCTTATGGACATACTACAATGAGCAGTTCTTC
D: .
J: TRBJ2-1
size: .
V: TRBV11-1

CDR3: CASSQDWGKRETQYF
DNA: TGTGCCAGCAGCCAAGATTGGGGGAAAAGGGAGACCCAGTACTTC
D: .
J: TRBJ2-5
size: .
V: TRBV14

CDR3: CSAEQTEVLDTQYF
DNA: TGCAGCGCCGAACAGACCGAGGTGCTAGATACGCAGTATTTT
D: .
J: TRBJ2-3
size: once
V: TRBV29-1

CDR3: CASKNSRYQPQHF
DNA: TGTGCCAGCAAGAATAGTAGGTATCAGCCCCAGCATTTT
D: .
J: TRBJ1-5
size: .
V: TRBV28

CDR3: CASSPSRGYYEQYF
DNA: TGTGCCAGCAGCCCAAGCCGGGGTTACTACGAGCAGTACTTC
D: .
J: TRBJ2-7
size: .
V: TRBV11-2

CDR3: CASSLMTGSYEQYF
DNA: TGCGCCAGCAGCTTGATGACAGGAAGCTACGAGCAGTACTTC
D: .
J: TRBJ2-7
size: .
V: TRBV5-1

CDR3: CASSRGPRREQFF
DNA: TGTGCCAGCAGCAGGGGACCACGTCGTGAGCAGTTCTTC
D: .
J: TRBJ2-1
size: .
V: TRBV27

CDR3: CASSPREAGGSKNIQYF
DNA: TGTGCCAGCTCACCAAGAGAAGCGGGAGGAAGCAAAAACATTCAGTACTTC
D: TRBD2
J: TRBJ2-4
size: once
V: TRBV18

CDR3: CAWSGLWGEQYF
DNA: TGTGCCTGGAGTGGTCTGTGGGGGGAGCAGTACTTC
D: .
J: TRBJ2-4
size: .
V: TRBV30

CDR3: CSVRVAEAFF
DNA: TGCAGCGTCCGGGTGGCTGAAGCTTTCTTT
D: .
J: TRBJ1-1
size: .
V: TRBV29-1

CDR3: CASSPRGQGSTDTQYF
DNA: TGTGCCAGCAGCCCGCGCGGACAGGGTAGCACAGATACGCAGTATTTT
D: TRBD1
J: TRBJ2-3
size: .
V: TRBV4-2